Listed below are T cell receptor beta chains from one sample, sequenced in a study of radiotherapy plus CTLA-4 blockade in lung cancer. The table came from immunoSEQ multiplex PCR; TCRdb's copy has only in-frame clones and leaves some out. The sample consists of 53,000 or so clones, roughly 88% of them appearing once. The specimen comprised peripheral blood, sampled from a patient treated with radiotherapy plus ipilimumab. All receptors come from a human donor with non-small cell lung cancer whose response to radiotherapy plus ipilimumab could not be evaluated. CDR3s include the opening cysteine and the closing phenylalanine or tryptophan. Fields, in order: D gene, clone size, J gene, V gene, CDR3 length, CDR3 protein, CDR3 DNA. D genes are given only for firm matches. Where a row states a size, it is once, few, many or the class of an expanded clone; other rows omit it.

D gene: TRBD1
clone size: -
J gene: TRBJ2-7
V gene: TRBV29-1
CDR3 length: 15
CDR3 protein: CSVEGGSGGVYEQYF
CDR3 DNA: TGCAGCGTTGAAGGGGGGTCAGGGGGCGTTTACGAGCAGTACTTC

D gene: -
clone size: -
J gene: TRBJ2-7
V gene: TRBV6-5
CDR3 length: 15
CDR3 protein: CASRRRTAKHYEQYF
CDR3 DNA: TGTGCCAGCAGACGGAGGACAGCCAAGCACTACGAGCAGTACTTC

D gene: TRBD2
clone size: -
J gene: TRBJ2-5
V gene: TRBV7-9
CDR3 length: 16
CDR3 protein: CASSPLAGATQGAQYF
CDR3 DNA: TGTGCCAGCAGCCCCTTAGCGGGAGCCACACAAGGGGCCCAGTACTTC

D gene: TRBD1
clone size: -
J gene: TRBJ2-5
V gene: TRBV7-8
CDR3 length: 17
CDR3 protein: CASSLGGGTGRVETQYF
CDR3 DNA: TGTGCCAGCAGCTTAGGGGGAGGGACAGGGAGAGTAGAGACCCAGTACTTC

D gene: TRBD2
clone size: -
J gene: TRBJ2-7
V gene: TRBV7-2
CDR3 length: 16
CDR3 protein: CASSSRTSGSRYEQYF
CDR3 DNA: TGTGCCAGCAGCTCTCGGACTAGCGGGAGTAGGTACGAGCAGTACTTC

D gene: -
clone size: -
J gene: TRBJ1-1
V gene: TRBV5-1
CDR3 length: 14
CDR3 protein: CASSLGRENTEAFF
CDR3 DNA: TGCGCCAGCAGCTTGGGCAGGGAGAACACTGAAGCTTTCTTT

D gene: TRBD2
clone size: -
J gene: TRBJ2-3
V gene: TRBV27
CDR3 length: 16
CDR3 protein: CASSLHGGGGADTQYF
CDR3 DNA: TGTGCCAGCAGTCTTCATGGGGGCGGGGGGGCAGATACGCAGTATTTT

D gene: TRBD1
clone size: once
J gene: TRBJ2-7
V gene: TRBV5-5
CDR3 length: 15
CDR3 protein: CASSSGQDSSYEQYF
CDR3 DNA: TGTGCCAGCAGTTCCGGACAGGATAGCTCCTACGAGCAGTACTTC

D gene: TRBD1
clone size: -
J gene: TRBJ1-1
V gene: TRBV29-1
CDR3 length: 11
CDR3 protein: CSGTGGSEAFF
CDR3 DNA: TGCAGCGGTACAGGGGGCTCTGAAGCTTTCTTT

D gene: TRBD2
clone size: -
J gene: TRBJ2-1
V gene: TRBV5-4
CDR3 length: 15
CDR3 protein: CASSLTSGSHNEQFF
CDR3 DNA: TGTGCCAGCAGCTTGACTAGCGGGAGCCACAATGAGCAGTTCTTC

D gene: -
clone size: -
J gene: TRBJ1-2
V gene: TRBV6-6
CDR3 length: 14
CDR3 protein: CASSYSQTNYGYTF
CDR3 DNA: TGTGCCAGCAGTTACTCACAGACAAACTATGGCTACACCTTC